The 21 T cell receptor beta chains below all came from one sample that was sequenced in a study of CD8 T cells in Susac syndrome (dated by TCRdb to between 2019 and 2020). The method behind the library was the immunoSEQ multiplex PCR assay. RNA was extracted with the RNeasy kit and roughly 0.5 to 1 ug was reverse transcribed using random hexamers. TCRdb reprocessing: public reads trimmed at Q25 with fastp, clones called with MiXCR, in-frame beta chains kept. Merged by CDR3 protein, the rows form single entries marked with the most common genes and DNA. The sample profile shows more than 65,000 distinct CDR3 sequences; 95% of them were found once. About 0.45% of the sample lies in the top ten. Sample: CD8+ T cells from PBMCs. Receptors were obtained from a human donor with Susac syndrome.

This clonotype appeared once. The J gene is TRBJ1-1, the V gene TRBV20-1; D perhaps matches TRBD1 (5 bases). Per germline, CDR1 DFQATT and CDR2 SNEGSKA (reference sequence). The CDR3 sequence is 13 residues long. Trimming removed 3 bases at V and 0 bases at J, with 8 bases between. The CDR3 nucleotides are TGCAGTGCTAGGACAGATATGAACACTGAAGCTTTCTTT. Protein sequence: CSARTDMNTEAFF.

The rearrangement links TRBV27 to TRBJ1-5, with D possibly TRBD1 on 5 matching bases. Deletions cut 8 bases from V and 0 bases from J, with 20 bases between. This CDR3 region has 17 residues. The germline gives CDR1 MNHEY, CDR2 SMNVEV (reference sequence). The CDR3 region is CASGRDLSDNSNQPQHF. The CDR3 DNA sequence: TGTGCCAGCGGCCGGGACCTGTCGGATAATAGCAATCAGCCCCAGCATTTT.

The chain carries TRBV20-1 and TRBJ2-7; TRBD2 matches at 8 bases. J lost 0 bases, V lost 0 bases, and 1 base had no gene match. The CDR3 is 14 residues long. The V gene's germline CDR1 is DFQATT and CDR2 SNEGSKA (reference sequence). CDR3 DNA sequence: TGCAGTGCTAGAGAGCGGGAGGCCTCCTACGAGCAGTACTTC. This gives the protein CSAREREASYEQYF.

This sequence joins TRBV6-2 or TRBV6-3 and TRBJ1-1; tentatively, D is TRBD1 (5 bases). V was pared by 4 bases and J by 6 bases, with 15 bases between. Germline-derived CDR1 and CDR2 are MNHEY and SVGEGT. CDR3 length equals 14 residues. The chain's CDR3 is CASSSTDEGPEAFF. The CDR3 DNA follows: TGTGCCAGCAGTTCGACGGATGAGGGACCTGAAGCTTTCTTT.

This clonotype was picked up one time. The chain is built from TRBV29-1 and TRBJ2-1; either TRBD1 or TRBD2 may supply D (7 bases each). The CDR3 contains 13 residues. Trimming took 6 bases from V and 3 from J, leaving 12 bases between them. The V gene's germline CDR1 is SQVTM and CDR2 ANQGSEA. The CDR3 spells CSVQGGVYNEQFF. The CDR3 bases are TGCAGCGTGCAGGGGGGGGTCTACAATGAGCAGTTCTTC.

This clonotype was seen only once. The CDR3 spells CASSSGLAGGEQYF. The CDR3 DNA reads TGTGCCAGCAGCTCGGGACTAGCGGGAGGTGAGCAGTACTTC. The chain carries TRBV13 and TRBJ2-7; 15 nucleotides align to TRBD2. The germline V gene encodes CDR1 PRHDT and CDR2 FYEKMQ (reference sequence). The CDR3 runs 14 residues. J gave up 7 bases and V 4 bases, and 2 bases lay outside the gene matches.

V is TRBV5-6 and J is TRBJ1-1; D gene ambiguous. The CDR3 contains 14 residues. The germline V and J ends were trimmed by 1 base and 5 bases, with 12 bases remaining between them. Germline values: CDR1 SGHDT, CDR2 YYEEEE. The CDR3: CASSLKTGRTEAFF. The DNA of the CDR3 is TGTGCCAGCAGCTTGAAGACGGGGAGAACTGAAGCTTTCTTT.

J is TRBJ2-1 and V is TRBV6-2 or TRBV6-3; a weak D match, TRBD2 (6 bases). Germline CDR1 reads MNHEY; CDR2 reads SVGEGT. Trimming cost V 5 bases and J 2 bases, with 10 bases left between them. This CDR3 comprises 14 residues. CDR3 residues: CASSETSTYNEQFF. CDR3 coding DNA: TGTGCCAGCAGTGAGACTAGTACCTACAATGAGCAGTTCTTC.

The chain links TRBV6-1 to TRBJ2-5, with D tentatively TRBD1 or TRBD2 (5 bases each). The CDR3 extends over 13 amino acids. V gave up 7 bases and J gave up 5 bases, with 14 bases separating them. Per the germline V gene, CDR1 is MNHNS and CDR2 is SASEGT. CDR3 amino acids: CASMRDRGETQYF. CDR3 DNA: TGTGCCAGCATGCGTGACAGAGGGGAGACCCAGTACTTC.

The chain employs TRBV24-1 and TRBJ2-2; D remains unclear. This CDR3 has 11 amino acids. Trimming pared 9 bases from V and 3 bases from J, leaving 4 bases between. From germline, CDR1 is KGHDR and CDR2 SFDVKD. In DNA, the CDR3 is TGTGCCACCGGAGACACCGGGGAGCTGTTTTTT. Translation: CATGDTGELFF.

J is TRBJ2-1 and V is TRBV28, with D possibly matching TRBD2 (5 bases). The germline V gene encodes CDR1 MDHEN and CDR2 SYDVKM. V was cut by 3 bases and J by 9 bases, with 15 bases left in between. This CDR3 spans 14 amino acids. The DNA for the CDR3 is TGTGCCAGCAGTTTCGCTCCGGGGTTCGCTGAGCAGTTCTTC. Its protein product is CASSFAPGFAEQFF.

The rearrangement joins TRBV13 to TRBJ2-5, with D uncertain. Germline CDR1 is PRHDT and CDR2 is FYEKMQ (reference sequence). CDR3 size: 13 residues. Trimming took 1 base from V and 6 from J, leaving 9 bases between them. CDR3 protein: CASSLDLIKTQYF. Written as DNA, the CDR3 is TGTGCCAGCAGCTTAGATCTGATAAAGACCCAGTACTTC.

CDR3 amino acids: CASSPPRRDRRNTQYF. CDR3 nucleotides: TGTGCCAGCAGTCCCCCGCGGCGGGACCGCCGGAATACGCAGTATTTT. This rearrangement joins TRBV12-3 or TRBV12-4 to TRBJ2-3, with D tentatively TRBD2 (6 bases). The CDR3 extends over 16 amino acids. The V and J ends lost 5 bases and 7 bases respectively, with 22 bases between them.

The V gene is TRBV4-3, the J gene TRBJ1-2; D is possibly TRBD1 (5 bases). V was clipped by 0 bases and J by 4 bases, with 12 bases between them. The CDR3 is made up of 15 amino acids. CDR1 is LGHNA, CDR2 YSLEER, per germline. The CDR3 loop reads CASSQDGEGVYGYTF. The CDR3 nucleotides read TGCGCCAGCAGCCAAGATGGGGAAGGGGTCTATGGCTACACCTTC.

This clonotype has a handful of counts. The CDR3 DNA sequence: TGTGCCAGCAGTTTGGAGTTATCGAGACTACCCGAGCAGTACTTC. This encodes CASSLELSRLPEQYF. The chain combines TRBV27 with TRBJ2-7, with D perhaps TRBD2 (5 bases). Trimming shortened V by 3 bases and J by 6 bases, and 18 bases separated the two germline ends. Germline V gene data show CDR1 as MNHEY and CDR2 as SMNVEV (reference sequence). This CDR3 has 15 amino acids.

The CDR3 reads CAWTPGSSYEQYF. CDR3 coding DNA: TGTGCCTGGACCCCCGGGAGCTCCTACGAGCAGTACTTC. The chain is built from TRBV30 and TRBJ2-7; tentative D call: TRBD2 (6 bases). The CDR3 loop spans 13 amino acids. Trimming shortened V by 4 bases and J by 0 bases, and 10 bases separated the two germline ends. Per the germline V gene, CDR1 is GTSNPN and CDR2 is SVGIG (reference sequence). Supplemented by reference TRBV30 and TRBJ2-7, the full variable domain reads SQTIHQWPATLVQPVGSPLSLECTVEGTSNPNLYWYRQAAGRGLQLLFYSVGIGQISSEVPQNLSASRPQDRQFILSSKKLLLSDSGFYLCAWTPGSSYEQYFGPGTRLTVT.

The rearrangement joins TRBV2 to TRBJ2-4; 7 nucleotides line up with TRBD1. This CDR3 is built from 15 residues. The J segment lost 1 base and the V segment lost 3 bases, leaving 3 bases of the junction unmatched. The germline CDR1 and CDR2 sequences are SNHLY and FYNNEI. In DNA form, the CDR3 reads TGTGCCAGCAGTGAGACAGGGATCGCCAAAAACATTCAGTACTTC. It encodes CASSETGIAKNIQYF. The full variable domain, with the rest looked up from reference TRBV2 and TRBJ2-4, is EPEVTQTPSHQVTQMGQEVILRCVPISNHLYFYWYRQILGQKVEFLVSFYNNEISEKSEIFDDQFSVERPDGSNFTLKIRSTKLEDSAMYFCASSETGIAKNIQYFGAGTRLSVL.

This chain uses TRBV3-1 with TRBJ1-5, with D possibly being TRBD1 (5 bases). Germline CDR1 reads LGHDT; CDR2 reads YNNKEL (reference sequence). Trimming shortened V by 1 base and J by 4 bases, and 11 bases separated the two germline ends. This CDR3 region has 15 residues. The CDR3 bases are TGTGCCAGCAGCCAAGCAGGGACCGAGAATCAGCCCCAGCATTTT. The encoded protein is CASSQAGTENQPQHF.

The chain employs TRBV20-1 and TRBJ2-3, with 9 nucleotides matching TRBD2. The V gene's germline CDR1 is DFQATT and CDR2 SNEGSKA (reference sequence). Trimming removed 3 bases from V and 5 bases from J; junction bases left unmatched: 3. The CDR3 runs 13 residues. The CDR3: CSARGLARDTQYF. The DNA for the CDR3 is TGCAGTGCTAGGGGACTAGCCAGAGATACGCAGTATTTT.

The rearrangement joins TRBV3-1 to TRBJ2-2; D is undetermined. Per germline, CDR1 LGHDT and CDR2 YNNKEL (reference sequence). The CDR3 covers 12 residues. Trimming removed 0 bases from V and 5 bases from J, with 1 base in between. The CDR3 is CASSQETGELFF. The CDR3 DNA is TGTGCCAGCAGCCAAGAAACCGGGGAGCTGTTTTTT.

V usage is TRBV2 and J usage is TRBJ1-2, with unresolved D. The CDR3 is 11 amino acids. Looked up from germline, CDR1 is SNHLY and CDR2 is FYNNEI. The CDR3 DNA sequence: TGTGCTCTTGGGCTCGTTGGGGGCTACACCTTC. Its protein product is CALGLVGGYTF. The full variable domain, rest sourced from reference TRBV2 and TRBJ1-2, is EPEVTQTPSHQVTQMGQEVILRCVPISNHLYFYWYRQILGQKVEFLVSFYNNEISEKSEIFDDQFSVERPDGSNFTLKIRSTKLEDSAMYFCALGLVGGYTFGSGTRLTVV.